This passage covers 26 T cell receptor beta chains from one sample sequenced in a study of T cell clones after liver transplantation. Profiling relied on immunoSEQ multiplex PCR, and the TCRdb table lists in-frame clones only, not all of them. The table records approximately 68,000 clones, roughly 80% of them present only once. Sequencing was performed on CD4+ T cells from blood, taken before liver transplant. The receptor set was obtained from a human donor who received a liver transplant.

This clone was observed a few times. This chain joins TRBV7-8 and TRBJ1-1; a weak D match, TRBD1 (5 bases). V was trimmed by 1 base and J by 3 bases, leaving 9 bases between them. The V gene's germline CDR1 is SGHVS and CDR2 FQNEAQ. The CDR3 sequence is 14 residues long. CDR3 sequence: CASSLVGEDTEAFF. CDR3 nucleotide sequence: TGTGCCAGCAGCTTAGTAGGGGAGGACACTGAAGCTTTCTTT.

By share of the sample, this clone is medium-sized. The chain is built from TRBV10-3 and TRBJ2-7, with 7 bases matching TRBD1. The CDR3 spans 15 residues. V lost 5 bases, J lost 0 bases, and 7 bases stayed unmatched. Germline lookup yields CDR1 ENHRY and CDR2 SYGVKD. CDR3 nucleotide sequence: TGTGCCATCAGTAGTATCAGGGGGAACTCCTACGAGCAGTACTTC. This gives the protein CAISSIRGNSYEQYF.

The chain carries TRBV2 and TRBJ2-7, with D perhaps TRBD1 (5 bases). This CDR3 spans 13 amino acids. CDR1 is SNHLY and CDR2 is FYNNEI in the germline V gene. The germline V and J ends were trimmed by 6 bases and 6 bases, with 15 bases remaining between them. CDR3 residues: CASRGFGRGEQYF. CDR3 in DNA: TGTGCCAGCAGGGGGTTTGGAAGGGGCGAGCAGTACTTC.

This clone was detected once. The chain uses TRBV28 and TRBJ1-1; D call uncertain. This CDR3 has 14 amino acids. In germline, CDR1 is MDHEN, CDR2 SYDVKM. The V and J ends lost 3 bases and 4 bases respectively, with 12 bases between them. CDR3 DNA sequence: TGTGCCAGCAGTTTGAGCAGGCCGGTCACTGAAGCTTTCTTT. Translation gives CASSLSRPVTEAFF.

The chain uses TRBV7-9 and TRBJ1-1; D call uncertain. V was pared by 1 base and J by 5 bases, with 8 bases between. The germline CDR1 and CDR2 sequences are SEHNR and FQNEAQ (reference sequence). This CDR3 has 13 residues. CDR3 bases: TGTGCCAGCAGCTTAGAAGGGCGGACTGAAGCTTTCTTT. This codes for CASSLEGRTEAFF. The full variable domain, rest sourced from reference TRBV7-9 and TRBJ1-1, is DTGVSQNPRHKITKRGQNVTFRCDPISEHNRLYWYRQTLGQGPEFLTYFQNEAQLEKSRLLSDRFSAERPKGSFSTLEIQRTEQGDSAMYLCASSLEGRTEAFFGQGTRLTVV.

The chain links TRBV5-1 to TRBJ2-7; D could derive from TRBD1 or TRBD2 (5 bases each). V was clipped by 4 bases and J by 2 bases, with 16 bases between them. The CDR3 loop spans 15 amino acids. Germline lookup yields CDR1 SGHRS and CDR2 YFSETQ. As DNA, the CDR3 is TGCGCCAGCAGCGGGTCCCGGGACGTTCCCTACGAGCAGTACTTC. The encoded protein is CASSGSRDVPYEQYF. The full variable domain, with the rest looked up from reference TRBV5-1 and TRBJ2-7, is KAGVTQTPRYLIKTRGQQVTLSCSPISGHRSVSWYQQTPGQGLQFLFEYFSETQRNKGNFPGRFSGRQFSNSRSEMNVSTLELGDSALYLCASSGSRDVPYEQYFGPGTRLTVT.

V gene TRBV5-1 combines with J gene TRBJ2-3; 8 bases map to TRBD2. CDR1 SGHRS and CDR2 YFSETQ come from the germline V gene. After removal of 1 base from V and 0 bases from J, the junction contained 4 bases not matched to a gene. The CDR3 is made up of 16 amino acids. The CDR3: CASSLTAGGSTDTQYF. CDR3 DNA: TGCGCCAGCAGCTTGACCGCGGGGGGTAGCACAGATACGCAGTATTTT.

This clone has more than one count but fewer than ten. The J gene is TRBJ1-2, the V gene TRBV29-1; D gene unclear. Per germline, CDR1 SQVTM and CDR2 ANQGSEA. Trimming pared 3 bases from V and 7 bases from J, leaving 15 bases between. This CDR3 comprises 13 residues. The CDR3 nucleotides are TGCAGCGTTGAGTGGGGTGCGAATCGTGGCTACACCTTC. Translating gives CSVEWGANRGYTF.

This clone has a handful of counts. This chain links TRBV5-1 with TRBJ2-1; possibly TRBD2 for D (5 bases). The CDR3 runs to 14 residues. V lost 3 bases and J 7 bases, leaving 14 bases between the germline ends. Germline lookup yields CDR1 SGHRS and CDR2 YFSETQ. The CDR3, as DNA: TGCGCCAGCAGCTCACTTGAGGGTAGTAATGAGCAGTTCTTC. Its translation is CASSSLEGSNEQFF. The full variable domain, completed using reference TRBV5-1 and TRBJ2-1, is KAGVTQTPRYLIKTRGQQVTLSCSPISGHRSVSWYQQTPGQGLQFLFEYFSETQRNKGNFPGRFSGRQFSNSRSEMNVSTLELGDSALYLCASSSLEGSNEQFFGPGTRLTVL.

The rearrangement uses TRBV4-1 and TRBJ2-7, with 9 bases fitting TRBD2. CDR1 and CDR2 from the germline V gene are MGHRA and YSYEKL. The ends lost 0 bases at V and 3 bases at J; junction bases unmatched: 9. CDR3 length: 17 residues. This CDR3 is CASSQEPGVAGVYEQYF. The DNA for the CDR3 is TGCGCCAGCAGCCAAGAGCCGGGGGTAGCGGGAGTCTACGAGCAGTACTTC.

The chain is built from TRBV7-2 and TRBJ2-5; perhaps TRBD2 as D (5 bases). CDR1 and CDR2 (germline): SGHTA, FQGNSA. The V end lost 1 base, the J end lost 5 bases, and 14 bases lay between the germline ends. The CDR3 totals 15 residues. The CDR3 nucleotides read TGTGCCAGCAGCTTAGGGACTGGTGTTACGGAGACCCAGTACTTC. Translated, it gives CASSLGTGVTETQYF.

V usage is TRBV10-3 and J usage is TRBJ1-1; 8 bases line up with TRBD1. CDR1 and CDR2 from the germline V gene are ENHRY and SYGVKD. V dropped 3 bases and J dropped 11; count of bases not matched to a gene: 8. This CDR3 has 13 amino acids. This CDR3 is CAISDREQGAAFF. The CDR3 bases are TGTGCCATCAGTGATCGGGAGCAGGGGGCGGCTTTCTTT.

The rearrangement joins TRBV29-1 to TRBJ1-1; D may be TRBD1 (6 bases). CDR1 is SQVTM, CDR2 ANQGSEA, per germline. CDR3 size: 14 residues. The V gene lost 7 bases and the J gene lost 1 base, with 16 bases spanning the gap. CDR3 protein: CSALRGARNTEAFF. CDR3 DNA: TGCAGCGCCCTAAGGGGGGCGAGGAACACTGAAGCTTTCTTT.

This clone was detected only a few times. The rearrangement links TRBV7-9 to TRBJ1-5; maybe TRBD1 (6 bases). Per germline, CDR1 SEHNR and CDR2 FQNEAQ (reference sequence). The CDR3 is 13 residues long. V was clipped by 1 base and J by 6 bases, with 7 bases between them. For the CDR3, the DNA is TGTGCCAGCAGCTTAGACAGGGTTCAGCCCCAGCATTTT. Protein: CASSLDRVQPQHF.

In its sample, this clone was seen a few times. The chain has TRBV10-3 and TRBJ2-7, with D tentatively TRBD2 (6 bases). The CDR3 spans 13 residues. The V gene's germline CDR1 is ENHRY and CDR2 SYGVKD. V lost 10 bases and J 9 bases, leaving 22 bases between the germline ends. Written as DNA, the CDR3 is TGTGCCACTACGGCGGGACCGGTCAGGGTGCAGTACTTC. Protein: CATTAGPVRVQYF.

The chain has TRBV7-2 and TRBJ1-2; D is unresolved. The CDR3 is made up of 14 amino acids. CDR1 is SGHTA, CDR2 FQGNSA, per germline. V lost 1 base, J lost 2 bases, and 8 bases lay in between. The CDR3 loop reads CASSLGGGNYGYTF. The DNA of the CDR3 is TGTGCCAGCAGCTTAGGAGGCGGCAACTATGGCTACACCTTC.

The rearrangement links TRBV6-5 to TRBJ1-1; D unclear. This CDR3 is 15 amino acids long. V was trimmed by 6 bases and J by 1 base, leaving 15 bases between them. Germline V CDR1 and CDR2: MNHEY, SVGAGI. This CDR3 reads CASRPGRSSNTEAFF. The CDR3 DNA reads TGTGCCAGCAGACCCGGTCGGAGCTCGAACACTGAAGCTTTCTTT.

V usage is TRBV6-5 and J usage is TRBJ1-1, with no clear D. Trimming stripped 8 bases from V and 1 base from J, with 8 bases between. The CDR3 has 12 amino acids. CDR1 MNHEY and CDR2 SVGAGI come from the germline V gene. The CDR3 DNA is TGTGCCAGCTTCCGGAGGAACACTGAAGCTTTCTTT. This sequence encodes CASFRRNTEAFF.

The V gene is TRBV6-1, the J gene TRBJ1-5, with a possible D match to TRBD1 (5 bases). Germline CDR1 reads MNHNS; CDR2 reads SASEGT. The CDR3 is 14 amino acids. The V end lost 6 bases, the J end lost 7 bases, and 16 bases lay between the germline ends. CDR3 protein: CASRTEAGRQPQHF. CDR3 DNA: TGTGCCAGCAGGACCGAGGCGGGGCGCCAGCCCCAGCATTTT.

The V and J genes are TRBV19 and TRBJ1-2; 9 bases align to TRBD1. CDR1 and CDR2 (germline): LNHDA, SQIVND (reference sequence). The CDR3 runs 13 residues. With V trimmed by 4 bases and J by 7 bases, 4 bases remained unmatched. The CDR3 protein is CASSRDRASGYTF. CDR3 nucleotides: TGTGCCAGTAGTAGGGACAGGGCGAGTGGCTACACCTTC.

V and J are TRBV2 and TRBJ1-2, with 9 nucleotides matching TRBD1. This CDR3 region has 12 residues. Germline-derived CDR1 and CDR2 are SNHLY and FYNNEI. The V and J ends lost 6 bases and 8 bases, in that order; junction bases with no gene match: 4. The CDR3 loop is CASRGDRDGYTF. The CDR3 bases are TGTGCCAGCAGGGGGGACAGGGACGGCTACACCTTC.

This clone was detected only once. This rearrangement joins TRBV2 to TRBJ2-5, with D unresolved. V was trimmed by 4 bases and J by 2 bases, leaving 8 bases between them. CDR3 length: 13 residues. Germline loops: CDR1 SNHLY, CDR2 FYNNEI. CDR3 residues: CASSVEIQETQYF. The CDR3 DNA reads TGTGCCAGCAGTGTAGAGATACAAGAGACCCAGTACTTC.

This chain joins TRBV6-5 and TRBJ2-1; TRBD2 might be the D (6 bases). CDR3 length: 16 residues. The germline CDR1 and CDR2 sequences are MNHEY and SVGAGI. Trimming shortened V by 2 bases and J by 1 base, and 12 bases separated the two germline ends. The CDR3 is CASSYVGRKSYNEQFF. The CDR3 nucleotides are TGTGCCAGCAGTTACGTCGGGAGAAAGTCCTACAATGAGCAGTTCTTC.

This rearrangement joins TRBV5-6 to TRBJ2-6; 7 bases align to TRBD1. From germline, CDR1 is SGHDT and CDR2 YYEEEE. V lost 4 bases, J lost 4 bases, and 8 bases stayed unmatched. This CDR3 is built from 16 residues. In DNA form, the CDR3 reads TGTGCCAGCAGCCTACTAACAGGGGACGGGGCCAACGTCCTGACTTTC. This translates into CASSLLTGDGANVLTF.

The chain couples TRBV5-1 to TRBJ1-1; D gene uncertain. Germline V gives CDR1 SGHRS, CDR2 YFSETQ. The CDR3 extends over 16 amino acids. Trimming shortened V by 1 base and J by 3 bases, and 16 bases separated the two germline ends. This CDR3 reads CASSLYFGEVDTEAFF. Written as DNA, the CDR3 is TGCGCCAGCAGCTTGTACTTTGGGGAGGTGGACACTGAAGCTTTCTTT.

The chain uses TRBV5-1 and TRBJ2-3, with 14 bases fitting TRBD2. V shed 4 bases, J shed 2 bases, and the junction held 6 bases outside the gene matches. This CDR3 has 17 amino acids. Germline V lookup: CDR1 SGHRS, CDR2 YFSETQ. The CDR3 DNA reads TGCGCCAGCAGCCTCGTGGGACTAGCGGGAGACACAGATACGCAGTATTTT. Its protein product is CASSLVGLAGDTDTQYF.